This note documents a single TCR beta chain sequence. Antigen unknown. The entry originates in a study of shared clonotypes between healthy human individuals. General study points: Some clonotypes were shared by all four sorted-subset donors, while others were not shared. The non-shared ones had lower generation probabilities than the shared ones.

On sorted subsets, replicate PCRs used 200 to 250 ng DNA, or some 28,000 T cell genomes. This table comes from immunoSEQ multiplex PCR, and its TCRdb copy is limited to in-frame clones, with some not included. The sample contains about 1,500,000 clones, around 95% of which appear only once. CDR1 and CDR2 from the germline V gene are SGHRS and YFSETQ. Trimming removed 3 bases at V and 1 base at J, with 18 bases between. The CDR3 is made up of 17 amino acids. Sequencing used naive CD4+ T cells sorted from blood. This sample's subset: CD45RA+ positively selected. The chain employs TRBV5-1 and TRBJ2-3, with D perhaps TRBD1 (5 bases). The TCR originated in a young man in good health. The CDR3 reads CASSSRRQSMGTDTQYF. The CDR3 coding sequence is TGCGCCAGCAGCTCCCGACGACAGTCGATGGGCACAGATACGCAGTATTTT.